Listed below are T cell receptor beta chains from one sample, sequenced in a study of blood T cell repertoires in COVID-19. TCRdb keeps only in-frame clones here, not all; method: immunoSEQ multiplex PCR. Found here are around 64,000 clones, roughly 87% of them singletons; the top ten hold about 5.1%. Material: peripheral blood. These TCRs come from a man older than 75 in a cohort sampled during active COVID-19. Both conserved end residues are part of each CDR3. D genes are given only for firm matches. A clone size is listed for some rows: how often the clone was seen (once, few, many), or a class if it is expanded.

cdr3_length: 17
v_call: TRBV7-8
j_call: TRBJ1-6
clone_size: .
d_call: .
cdr3_aa: CASSLRDTRSHNSPLHF
cdr3_nt: TGTGCCAGCAGCTTACGGGACACTCGAAGCCATAATTCACCCCTCCACTTT

cdr3_length: 14
v_call: TRBV24-1
j_call: TRBJ2-2
clone_size: .
d_call: .
cdr3_aa: CATRPAGQAGELFF
cdr3_nt: TGTGCCACCAGGCCCGCGGGGCAGGCCGGGGAGCTGTTTTTT

cdr3_length: 14
v_call: TRBV6-5
j_call: TRBJ1-1
clone_size: .
d_call: .
cdr3_aa: CAVLIRGGSTEAFF
cdr3_nt: TGTGCCGTACTTATTAGAGGGGGATCCACTGAAGCTTTCTTT

cdr3_length: 13
v_call: TRBV6-6
j_call: TRBJ2-5
clone_size: once
d_call: .
cdr3_aa: CASKLGTQETQYF
cdr3_nt: TGTGCCAGCAAGTTGGGGACACAAGAGACCCAGTACTTC

cdr3_length: 14
v_call: TRBV3-1/TRBV3-2
j_call: TRBJ2-1
clone_size: .
d_call: .
cdr3_aa: CASSQDADYNEQFF
cdr3_nt: TGTGCCAGCAGCCAAGATGCAGATTACAATGAGCAGTTCTTC

cdr3_length: 12
v_call: TRBV30
j_call: TRBJ1-5
clone_size: .
d_call: .
cdr3_aa: CAWSSWGEPQHF
cdr3_nt: TGTGCCTGGAGTAGTTGGGGGGAGCCCCAGCATTTT

cdr3_length: 12
v_call: TRBV12-3/TRBV12-4
j_call: TRBJ2-3
clone_size: .
d_call: .
cdr3_aa: CASGQGYDTQYF
cdr3_nt: TGTGCCAGTGGGCAGGGTTACGATACGCAGTATTTT

cdr3_length: 15
v_call: TRBV21-1
j_call: TRBJ2-1
clone_size: .
d_call: .
cdr3_aa: CASTPPGTPYNEQFF
cdr3_nt: TGTGCCAGCACCCCGCCTGGGACTCCCTACAATGAGCAGTTCTTC

cdr3_length: 17
v_call: TRBV21-1
j_call: TRBJ1-5
clone_size: once
d_call: .
cdr3_aa: CASSSTRTDYSNQPQHF
cdr3_nt: TGTGCCAGCAGCAGTACCAGGACAGACTATAGCAATCAGCCCCAGCATTTT

cdr3_length: 13
v_call: TRBV7-9
j_call: TRBJ2-1
clone_size: .
d_call: TRBD2
cdr3_aa: CASSLGGVDEQFF
cdr3_nt: TGTGCCAGCAGCTTGGGAGGGGTCGATGAGCAGTTCTTC

cdr3_length: 12
v_call: TRBV12-3/TRBV12-4
j_call: TRBJ1-2
clone_size: .
d_call: .
cdr3_aa: CASSLGGDGYTF
cdr3_nt: TGTGCCAGCAGTCTGGGGGGGGATGGCTACACCTTC

cdr3_length: 17
v_call: TRBV9
j_call: TRBJ2-3
clone_size: .
d_call: TRBD2
cdr3_aa: CASSARRTSQSTDTQYF
cdr3_nt: TGTGCCAGCAGCGCCCGGCGGACTAGCCAAAGCACAGATACGCAGTATTTT

cdr3_length: 15
v_call: TRBV24-1
j_call: TRBJ1-1
clone_size: .
d_call: TRBD1
cdr3_aa: CATSGADRGDTEAFF
cdr3_nt: TGTGCCACCAGTGGAGCGGACAGGGGGGACACTGAAGCTTTCTTT

cdr3_length: 14
v_call: TRBV7-9
j_call: TRBJ1-2
clone_size: .
d_call: .
cdr3_aa: CASSADRSFYGYTF
cdr3_nt: TGTGCCAGCAGCGCCGACAGGAGTTTCTATGGCTACACCTTC

cdr3_length: 18
v_call: TRBV18
j_call: TRBJ1-4
clone_size: .
d_call: TRBD1
cdr3_aa: CASSPSGQGAPANEKLFF
cdr3_nt: TGTGCCAGCTCACCTTCGGGACAGGGGGCACCGGCTAATGAAAAACTGTTTTTT

cdr3_length: 11
v_call: TRBV30
j_call: TRBJ2-3
clone_size: .
d_call: .
cdr3_aa: CAWRNSDTQYF
cdr3_nt: TGTGCCTGGAGGAACTCAGATACGCAGTATTTT

cdr3_length: 14
v_call: TRBV6-5
j_call: TRBJ1-6
clone_size: .
d_call: .
cdr3_aa: CASRAQGGSSPLHF
cdr3_nt: TGTGCCAGCAGGGCACAGGGTGGTTCGTCACCCCTCCACTTT

cdr3_length: 16
v_call: TRBV4-3
j_call: TRBJ1-5
clone_size: .
d_call: TRBD1
cdr3_aa: CASSQDRGIGSQPQHF
cdr3_nt: TGCGCCAGCAGCCAAGACAGGGGGATTGGGTCTCAGCCCCAGCATTTT

cdr3_length: 13
v_call: TRBV6-5
j_call: TRBJ1-5
clone_size: .
d_call: .
cdr3_aa: CASSLTVNQPQHF
cdr3_nt: TGTGCCAGCAGCCTTACAGTCAATCAGCCCCAGCATTTT

cdr3_length: 14
v_call: TRBV13
j_call: TRBJ2-3
clone_size: .
d_call: .
cdr3_aa: CASSLGRPTDTQYF
cdr3_nt: TGTGCCAGCAGCTTAGGCAGGCCCACAGATACGCAGTATTTT

cdr3_length: 16
v_call: TRBV5-1
j_call: TRBJ2-3
clone_size: .
d_call: TRBD1
cdr3_aa: CASSLSTGVGEDTQYF
cdr3_nt: TGCGCCAGCAGCTTAAGCACAGGGGTAGGGGAAGATACGCAGTATTTT

cdr3_length: 16
v_call: TRBV3-1/TRBV3-2
j_call: TRBJ2-1
clone_size: .
d_call: TRBD2
cdr3_aa: CASSQLGTRDHNEQFF
cdr3_nt: TGTGCCAGCAGCCAACTCGGGACTAGGGACCACAATGAGCAGTTCTTC

cdr3_length: 17
v_call: TRBV7-6
j_call: TRBJ1-4
clone_size: .
d_call: .
cdr3_aa: CASSLAGHGLTNEKLFF
cdr3_nt: TGTGCCAGCAGCTTAGCCGGACACGGTCTAACTAATGAAAAACTGTTTTTT

cdr3_length: 15
v_call: TRBV19
j_call: TRBJ1-2
clone_size: once
d_call: .
cdr3_aa: CASSISQGIDYGYTF
cdr3_nt: TGTGCCAGTAGTATTAGCCAGGGGATTGACTATGGCTACACCTTC

cdr3_length: 14
v_call: TRBV3-1/TRBV3-2
j_call: TRBJ1-6
clone_size: few
d_call: .
cdr3_aa: CASSQDYRVSPLHF
cdr3_nt: TGTGCCAGCAGCCAAGATTACAGGGTTTCACCCCTCCACTTT

cdr3_length: 17
v_call: TRBV12-5
j_call: TRBJ1-3
clone_size: few
d_call: .
cdr3_aa: CASGLMTDRGTGNTIYF
cdr3_nt: TGTGCTAGTGGTTTGATGACAGACCGAGGAACTGGAAACACCATATATTTT

cdr3_length: 19
v_call: TRBV30
j_call: TRBJ1-5
clone_size: .
d_call: .
cdr3_aa: CAWSSQTAGRVVSNQPQHF
cdr3_nt: TGTGCCTGGAGTTCCCAGACAGCGGGGAGGGTGGTAAGCAATCAGCCCCAGCATTTT

cdr3_length: 15
v_call: TRBV5-1
j_call: TRBJ2-6
clone_size: .
d_call: .
cdr3_aa: CASSLSGAGANVLTF
cdr3_nt: TGCGCCAGCAGCTTATCCGGGGCTGGGGCCAACGTCCTGACTTTC

cdr3_length: 13
v_call: TRBV28
j_call: TRBJ2-3
clone_size: .
d_call: .
cdr3_aa: CASRDSSTDTQYF
cdr3_nt: TGTGCCAGCAGAGACAGTAGCACAGATACGCAGTATTTT

cdr3_length: 14
v_call: TRBV5-6
j_call: TRBJ1-1
clone_size: .
d_call: TRBD1
cdr3_aa: CASSPGTGRTEAFF
cdr3_nt: TGTGCCAGCAGCCCCGGGACAGGGAGGACTGAAGCTTTCTTT

cdr3_length: 15
v_call: TRBV4-1
j_call: TRBJ2-7
clone_size: .
d_call: TRBD2
cdr3_aa: CASSQDFSGSPKQYF
cdr3_nt: TGCGCCAGCAGCCAAGATTTCAGCGGGAGTCCCAAGCAGTACTTC

cdr3_length: 14
v_call: TRBV5-8
j_call: TRBJ2-5
clone_size: .
d_call: .
cdr3_aa: CASSFGTGGETQYF
cdr3_nt: TGTGCCAGCAGCTTCGGGACTGGGGGAGAGACCCAGTACTTC

cdr3_length: 17
v_call: TRBV5-1
j_call: TRBJ2-3
clone_size: .
d_call: TRBD2
cdr3_aa: CASSSGGSGGSTDTQYF
cdr3_nt: TGCGCCAGCAGCTCTGGTGGGAGCGGGGGGTCCACAGATACGCAGTATTTT

cdr3_length: 15
v_call: TRBV27
j_call: TRBJ2-2
clone_size: .
d_call: .
cdr3_aa: CASSLFSGATGELFF
cdr3_nt: TGTGCCAGCAGTTTATTTAGCGGAGCCACCGGGGAGCTGTTTTTT

cdr3_length: 16
v_call: TRBV6-6
j_call: TRBJ2-1
clone_size: .
d_call: TRBD2
cdr3_aa: CASSPHTSGSYNEQFF
cdr3_nt: TGTGCCAGCAGCCCGCATACTAGCGGGAGCTACAATGAGCAGTTCTTC

cdr3_length: 18
v_call: TRBV10-3
j_call: TRBJ2-2
clone_size: .
d_call: TRBD1
cdr3_aa: CAISESWTGSQNTGELFF
cdr3_nt: TGTGCCATCAGTGAGTCTTGGACAGGGAGCCAGAACACCGGGGAGCTGTTTTTT

cdr3_length: 14
v_call: TRBV2
j_call: TRBJ2-5
clone_size: .
d_call: TRBD2
cdr3_aa: CASGVWGGQETQYF
cdr3_nt: TGTGCCAGCGGGGTTTGGGGGGGGCAAGAGACCCAGTACTTC

cdr3_length: 13
v_call: TRBV27
j_call: TRBJ1-1
clone_size: .
d_call: .
cdr3_aa: CASSPTKSTEAFF
cdr3_nt: TGTGCCAGCAGTCCAACAAAAAGCACTGAAGCTTTCTTT

cdr3_length: 12
v_call: TRBV30
j_call: TRBJ1-1
clone_size: .
d_call: TRBD1
cdr3_aa: CAWNNQGVGAFF
cdr3_nt: TGTGCCTGGAACAACCAGGGGGTGGGAGCTTTCTTT

cdr3_length: 15
v_call: TRBV7-8
j_call: TRBJ2-5
clone_size: .
d_call: TRBD2
cdr3_aa: CASSLALDLAGIQYF
cdr3_nt: TGTGCCAGCAGCTTAGCGCTGGATCTAGCGGGGATCCAGTACTTC

cdr3_length: 14
v_call: TRBV18
j_call: TRBJ2-6
clone_size: .
d_call: .
cdr3_aa: CASSPESGANVLTF
cdr3_nt: TGTGCCAGCTCACCAGAAAGCGGGGCCAACGTCCTGACTTTC

cdr3_length: 15
v_call: TRBV5-1
j_call: TRBJ2-2
clone_size: few
d_call: .
cdr3_aa: CASSLVQANTGELFF
cdr3_nt: TGCGCCAGCAGCTTGGTTCAGGCGAACACCGGGGAGCTGTTTTTT

cdr3_length: 15
v_call: TRBV5-1
j_call: TRBJ2-1
clone_size: .
d_call: .
cdr3_aa: CASRLGGTGGDEQFF
cdr3_nt: TGCGCCAGCAGATTGGGGGGAACAGGCGGCGATGAGCAGTTCTTC

cdr3_length: 16
v_call: TRBV4-1
j_call: TRBJ1-4
clone_size: .
d_call: TRBD1
cdr3_aa: CASSLGQGVTNEKLFF
cdr3_nt: TGCGCCAGCAGCCTCGGACAGGGAGTAACTAATGAAAAACTGTTTTTT

cdr3_length: 15
v_call: TRBV28
j_call: TRBJ2-5
clone_size: .
d_call: TRBD2
cdr3_aa: CASRGTSALQETQYF
cdr3_nt: TGTGCCAGCAGAGGGACTAGCGCCCTACAAGAGACCCAGTACTTC

cdr3_length: 13
v_call: TRBV3-1/TRBV3-2
j_call: TRBJ2-3
clone_size: .
d_call: .
cdr3_aa: CASSQDTRGTQYF
cdr3_nt: TGTGCCAGCAGCCAAGATACCAGGGGTACGCAGTATTTT

cdr3_length: 14
v_call: TRBV6-4
j_call: TRBJ2-1
clone_size: .
d_call: TRBD2
cdr3_aa: CASSEREGRNEQFF
cdr3_nt: TGTGCCAGCAGTGAGCGGGAGGGCCGTAATGAGCAGTTCTTC

cdr3_length: 16
v_call: TRBV6-2/TRBV6-3
j_call: TRBJ2-2
clone_size: few
d_call: .
cdr3_aa: CASSYPPGVSTGELFF
cdr3_nt: TGTGCCAGCAGTTACCCGCCGGGGGTTTCGACCGGGGAGCTGTTTTTT

cdr3_length: 13
v_call: TRBV12-3/TRBV12-4
j_call: TRBJ2-5
clone_size: .
d_call: .
cdr3_aa: CASSLRLEETQYF
cdr3_nt: TGTGCCAGCAGTTTAAGGCTAGAGGAGACCCAGTACTTC

cdr3_length: 16
v_call: TRBV3-1/TRBV3-2
j_call: TRBJ2-7
clone_size: .
d_call: .
cdr3_aa: CASSDGGALNTYEQYF
cdr3_nt: TGTGCCAGCAGCGACGGAGGGGCACTCAATACCTACGAGCAGTACTTC

cdr3_length: 14
v_call: TRBV7-2
j_call: TRBJ2-1
clone_size: .
d_call: TRBD2
cdr3_aa: CASSPGREYNEQFF
cdr3_nt: TGTGCCAGCAGCCCAGGGCGGGAGTACAATGAGCAGTTCTTC

cdr3_length: 12
v_call: TRBV27
j_call: TRBJ1-2
clone_size: .
d_call: .
cdr3_aa: CASSFVGEESTF
cdr3_nt: TGTGCCAGCAGTTTCGTGGGAGAGGAGTCCACCTTC

cdr3_length: 12
v_call: TRBV10-1
j_call: TRBJ2-7
clone_size: .
d_call: .
cdr3_aa: CASSEPNREQYF
cdr3_nt: TGCGCCAGCAGTGAGCCTAATCGCGAGCAGTACTTC

cdr3_length: 17
v_call: TRBV13
j_call: TRBJ1-2
clone_size: .
d_call: .
cdr3_aa: CASSAGRNHNPNYGYTF
cdr3_nt: TGTGCCAGCAGCGCGGGCCGAAACCATAACCCTAACTATGGCTACACCTTC

cdr3_length: 13
v_call: TRBV11-2
j_call: TRBJ1-2
clone_size: .
d_call: TRBD1
cdr3_aa: CASRRTGGNGYTF
cdr3_nt: TGTGCCAGCAGACGGACAGGGGGAAATGGCTACACCTTC

cdr3_length: 16
v_call: TRBV10-3
j_call: TRBJ1-5
clone_size: .
d_call: TRBD1
cdr3_aa: CAISDRSGTGAQPQHF
cdr3_nt: TGTGCCATCAGTGACAGAAGTGGGACAGGTGCGCAGCCCCAGCATTTT